A selection of T cell receptor beta chains follows, all from one sample in a study of T cell repertoires in cytomegalovirus infection. Their antigens are not known. TCRdb reprocessed the reads via MiXCR and lists one record per CDR3 protein. The table shows around 750,000 distinct CDR3 sequences, with 30% to 35% occurring only once. Sequenced material: cultured CD8+ T cells from PBMCs, taken from culture after CMV antigen stimulation. The receptors here all came from a human donor in good health (CMV status not recorded). Some clones in this sample may be carry-over from other donors' samples. The CDR3 runs from the conserved cysteine through the conserved F or W. Fields, in order: V gene, D gene, clone size, J gene, CDR3 protein, CDR3 DNA. The D gene is left open where the match is weak. The size field is filled for only some rows; it gives once, few, many or a size class.

>TRBV6-6|.|few|TRBJ1-4
CASKLSGGRKEKLFF
TGTGCCAGCAAACTGTCGGGGGGCCGGAAGGAAAAACTGTTTTTT
>TRBV11-2|TRBD1|few|TRBJ2-1
CASSLPDRAYNEQFF
TGTGCCAGCAGCTTACCGGACAGGGCATACAATGAGCAGTTCTTC
>TRBV24-1|.|few|TRBJ2-3
CATSDLSSASASTDTQYF
TGTGCCACCAGTGATTTAAGCTCGGCTAGCGCTAGCACAGATACGCAGTATTTT
>TRBV7-2|.|few|TRBJ2-7
CASSLYGITYEQYF
TGTGCCAGCAGCTTATATGGCATCACCTACGAGCAGTACTTC
>TRBV9|TRBD1|.|TRBJ1-1
CASSASPDRGHSTEAFF
TGTGCCAGCAGCGCCTCCCCGGACAGGGGGCACAGCACTGAAGCTTTCTTT
>TRBV7-2|.|.|TRBJ2-1
CASSFQLAPSSDNEQFF
TGTGCCAGCAGCTTCCAACTAGCCCCAAGCTCAGACAATGAGCAGTTCTTC
>TRBV7-2|.|many|TRBJ2-3
CASSPRTGRDTQYF
TGTGCCAGCAGCCCGAGAACAGGGAGAGATACGCAGTATTTT
>TRBV15|.|.|TRBJ1-6
CATSRVGSYSPLHF
TGTGCCACCAGCAGAGTCGGGAGCTATTCACCCCTCCACTTT
>TRBV6-1|.|few|TRBJ2-3
CASSIGAGVLADTQYF
TGTGCCAGCAGTATCGGGGCGGGTGTCCTGGCGGATACGCAGTATTTT
>TRBV7-6|.|few|TRBJ2-2
CASPSTGELFF
TGTGCCAGTCCCTCCACCGGGGAGCTGTTTTTT